This T cell receptor beta chain was sequenced in a study of human T cells and chemical hapten exposure. For the study at large: Patch tests put 0.01% DPC on the upper back, read at 6 days. Study findings and constraints: Expanded TCRs created a significantly greater count of big CDR3 similarity clusters than controls did. All donors were alopecia patients, so their immunity may differ from that of healthy people.

As for this clonotype: Its antigen is not identified.

Germline V lookup: CDR1 SGHKS, CDR2 YYEKEE (reference sequence). Trimming took 4 bases from V and 2 from J; bases not matched to a gene: 9. The CDR3 has 16 residues. TCRdb reanalysed the RACE reads using MiXCR and keeps one entry per CDR3 protein. The repertoire includes roughly 380,000 distinct CDR3 sequences, over 6% of them detected once, and under 7% sits in the top ten. The time point denotes: patch test 2, 6 weeks after DPC sensitization. Treatment indicated: therapeutic diphenylcyclopropenone sensitization with weekly scalp DPC. Total RNA was extracted from unfractionated whole blood. The sequenced sample was whole blood, obtained in connection with sensitization to the hapten diphenylcyclopropenone (DPC). The chain uses TRBV5-5 and TRBJ2-3, with 8 bases identical to TRBD2. This TCR derives from a woman under 30 with alopecia areata. Some clones in this sample may be carry-over from other donors' samples. CDR3 region: CASSLRSGGFTDTQYF. The CDR3 DNA reads TGTGCCAGCAGCCTACGAAGCGGGGGATTCACAGATACGCAGTATTTT.